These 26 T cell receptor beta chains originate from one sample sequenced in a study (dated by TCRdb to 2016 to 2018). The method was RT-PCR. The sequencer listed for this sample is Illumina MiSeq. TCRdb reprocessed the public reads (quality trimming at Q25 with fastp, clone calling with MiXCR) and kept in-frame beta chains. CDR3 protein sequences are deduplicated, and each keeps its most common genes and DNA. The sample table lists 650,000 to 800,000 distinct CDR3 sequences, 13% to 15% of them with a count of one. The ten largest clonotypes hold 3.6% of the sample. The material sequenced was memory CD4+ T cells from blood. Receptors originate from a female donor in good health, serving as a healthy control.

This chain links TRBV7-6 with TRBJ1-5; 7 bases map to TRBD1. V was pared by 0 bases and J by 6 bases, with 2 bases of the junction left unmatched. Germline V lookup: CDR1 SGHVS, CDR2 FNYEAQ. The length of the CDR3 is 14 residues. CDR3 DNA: TGTGCCAGCAGCTTAGCGACAGGGCTTCAGCCCCAGCATTTT. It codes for CASSLATGLQPQHF.

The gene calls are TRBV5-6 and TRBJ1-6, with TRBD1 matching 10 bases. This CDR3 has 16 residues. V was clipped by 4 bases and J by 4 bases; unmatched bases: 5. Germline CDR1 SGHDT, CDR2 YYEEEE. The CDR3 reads CASSGGTGDYNSPLHF. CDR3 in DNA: TGTGCCAGCAGCGGAGGGACAGGGGATTATAATTCACCCCTCCACTTT. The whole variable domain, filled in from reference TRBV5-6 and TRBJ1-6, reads DAGVTQSPTHLIKTRGQQVTLRCSPKSGHDTVSWYQQALGQGPQFIFQYYEEEERQRGNFPDRFSGHQFPNYSSELNVNALLLGDSALYLCASSGGTGDYNSPLHFGNGTRLTVT.

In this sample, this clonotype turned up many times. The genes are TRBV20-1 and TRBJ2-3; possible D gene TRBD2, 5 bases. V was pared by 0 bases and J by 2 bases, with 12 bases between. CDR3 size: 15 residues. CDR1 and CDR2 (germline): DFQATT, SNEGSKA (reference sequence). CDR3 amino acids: CSARDGPSNTDTQYF. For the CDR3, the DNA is TGCAGTGCTAGAGATGGCCCTAGCAACACAGATACGCAGTATTTT.

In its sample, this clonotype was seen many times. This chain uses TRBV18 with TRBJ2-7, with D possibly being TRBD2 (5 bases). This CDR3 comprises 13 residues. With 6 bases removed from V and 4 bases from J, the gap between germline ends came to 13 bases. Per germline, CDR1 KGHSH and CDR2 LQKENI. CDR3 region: CASSSGNGYEQYF. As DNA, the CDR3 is TGTGCCAGCTCGTCGGGAAACGGGTACGAGCAGTACTTC. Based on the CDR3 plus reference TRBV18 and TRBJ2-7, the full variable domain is NAGVMQNPRHLVRRRGQEARLRCSPMKGHSHVYWYRQLPEEGLKFMVYLQKENIIDESGMPKERFSAEFPKEGPSILRIQQVVRGDSAAYFCASSSGNGYEQYFGPGTRLTVT.

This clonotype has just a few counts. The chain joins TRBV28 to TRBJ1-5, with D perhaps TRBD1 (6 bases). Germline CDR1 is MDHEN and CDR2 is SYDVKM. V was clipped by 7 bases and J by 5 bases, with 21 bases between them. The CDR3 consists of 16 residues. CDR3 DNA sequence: TGTGCCAGCACCATGGGGGGGGGCGCTTGGTATCAGCCCCAGCATTTT. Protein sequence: CASTMGGGAWYQPQHF.

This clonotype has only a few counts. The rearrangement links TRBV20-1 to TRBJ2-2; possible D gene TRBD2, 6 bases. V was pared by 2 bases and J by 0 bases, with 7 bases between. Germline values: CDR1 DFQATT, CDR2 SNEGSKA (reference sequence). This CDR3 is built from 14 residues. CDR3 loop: CSARRRANTGELFF. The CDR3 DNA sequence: TGCAGTGCTAGAAGGAGGGCGAACACCGGGGAGCTGTTTTTT.

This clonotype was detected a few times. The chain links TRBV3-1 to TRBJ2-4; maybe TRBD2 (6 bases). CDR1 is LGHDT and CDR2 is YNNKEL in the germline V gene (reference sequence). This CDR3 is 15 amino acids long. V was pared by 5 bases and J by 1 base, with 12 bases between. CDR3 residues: CASSGGPGAKNIQYF. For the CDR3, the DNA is TGTGCCAGCAGCGGAGGGCCGGGGGCCAAAAACATTCAGTACTTC.

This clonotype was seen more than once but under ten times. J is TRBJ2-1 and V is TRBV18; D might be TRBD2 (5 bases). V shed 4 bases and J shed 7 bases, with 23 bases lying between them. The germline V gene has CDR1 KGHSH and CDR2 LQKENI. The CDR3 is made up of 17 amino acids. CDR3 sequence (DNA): TGTGCCAGCTCACGAGCCTACCGGGATGAAATTGCAAATGAGCAGTTCTTC. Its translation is CASSRAYRDEIANEQFF. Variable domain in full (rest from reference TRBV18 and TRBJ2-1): NAGVMQNPRHLVRRRGQEARLRCSPMKGHSHVYWYRQLPEEGLKFMVYLQKENIIDESGMPKERFSAEFPKEGPSILRIQQVVRGDSAAYFCASSRAYRDEIANEQFFGPGTRLTVL.

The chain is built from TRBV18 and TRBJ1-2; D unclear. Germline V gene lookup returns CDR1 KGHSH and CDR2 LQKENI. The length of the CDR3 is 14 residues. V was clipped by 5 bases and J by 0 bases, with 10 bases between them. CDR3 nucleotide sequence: TGTGCCAGCTCAACGACTCCGGCTAACTATGGCTACACCTTC. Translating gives CASSTTPANYGYTF.

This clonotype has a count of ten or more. This CDR3 is CASMDRAYSEAFF. CDR3 nucleotide sequence: TGTGCCAGTATGGACAGGGCGTACAGTGAAGCTTTCTTT. The rearrangement links TRBV6-1 to TRBJ1-1; 8 bases agree with TRBD1. CDR1 and CDR2 from the germline V gene are MNHNS and SASEGT. V lost 9 bases and J lost 7; bases outside the gene matches: 10. The CDR3 is 13 residues long.

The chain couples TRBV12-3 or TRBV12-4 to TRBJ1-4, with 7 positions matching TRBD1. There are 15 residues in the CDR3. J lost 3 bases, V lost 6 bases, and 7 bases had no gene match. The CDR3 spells CASSLQGWPNEKLFF. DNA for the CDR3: TGTGCCAGCAGCCTACAGGGGTGGCCTAATGAAAAACTGTTTTTT.

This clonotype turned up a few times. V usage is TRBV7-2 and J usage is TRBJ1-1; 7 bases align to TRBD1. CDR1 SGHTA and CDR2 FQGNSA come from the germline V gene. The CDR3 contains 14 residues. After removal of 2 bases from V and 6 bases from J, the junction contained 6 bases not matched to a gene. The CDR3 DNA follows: TGTGCCAGCAGCTTAATTGCGGGGACAGCTGAAGCTTTCTTT. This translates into CASSLIAGTAEAFF.

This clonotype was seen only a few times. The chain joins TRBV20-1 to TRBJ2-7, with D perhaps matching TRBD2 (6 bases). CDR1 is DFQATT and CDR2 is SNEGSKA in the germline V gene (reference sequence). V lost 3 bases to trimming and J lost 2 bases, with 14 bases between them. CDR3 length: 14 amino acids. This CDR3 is CSARRGGGTYEQYF. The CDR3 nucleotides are TGCAGTGCTAGGCGGGGTGGGGGGACCTACGAGCAGTACTTC.

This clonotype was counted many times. The DNA for the CDR3 is TGCGCCAGCAGGGAAGGCAGCGGGGATCCCCTCCACTTT. Its translation is CASREGSGDPLHF. The genes are TRBV5-1 and TRBJ1-6; unclear D gene. CDR1 is SGHRS, CDR2 YFSETQ, per germline. The CDR3 has 13 amino acids. V was trimmed by 5 bases and J by 13 bases, leaving 16 bases between them.

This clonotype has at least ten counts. CDR3 sequence reads: CASSASGGGQPQHF. The CDR3 coding sequence is TGTGCCAGCAGCGCCTCAGGGGGCGGCCAGCCCCAGCATTTT. The rearrangement joins TRBV7-2 to TRBJ1-5; 8 positions agree with TRBD1. Trimming cost V 5 bases and J 7 bases; bases outside gene matches: 7. The germline gives CDR1 SGHTA, CDR2 FQGNSA. This CDR3 comprises 14 residues.

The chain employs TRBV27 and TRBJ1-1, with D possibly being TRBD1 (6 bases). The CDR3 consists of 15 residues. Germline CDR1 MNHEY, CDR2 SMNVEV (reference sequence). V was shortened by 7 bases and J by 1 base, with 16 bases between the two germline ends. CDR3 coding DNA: TGTGCCAGCAACTACGCGGGGGCCGGGAACACTGAAGCTTTCTTT. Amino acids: CASNYAGAGNTEAFF.

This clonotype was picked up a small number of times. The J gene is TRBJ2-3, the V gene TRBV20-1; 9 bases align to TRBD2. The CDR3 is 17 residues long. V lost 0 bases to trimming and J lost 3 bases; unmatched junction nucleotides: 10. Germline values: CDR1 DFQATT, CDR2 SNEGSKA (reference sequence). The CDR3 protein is CSARDTMAGGSTDTQYF. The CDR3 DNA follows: TGCAGTGCTAGAGATACAATGGCGGGAGGGAGTACAGATACGCAGTATTTT.

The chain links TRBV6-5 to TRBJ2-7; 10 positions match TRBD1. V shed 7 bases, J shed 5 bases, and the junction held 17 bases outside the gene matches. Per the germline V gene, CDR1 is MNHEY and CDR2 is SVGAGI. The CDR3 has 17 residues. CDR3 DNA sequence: TGTGCCAGCACCCTCTTCAAAACCGGGACAGGGGTCCACGAGCAGTACTTC. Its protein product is CASTLFKTGTGVHEQYF.

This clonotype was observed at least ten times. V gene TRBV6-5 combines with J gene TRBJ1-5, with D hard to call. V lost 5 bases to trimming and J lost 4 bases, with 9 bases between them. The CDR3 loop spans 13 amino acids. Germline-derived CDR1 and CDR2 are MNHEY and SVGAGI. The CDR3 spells CASSLQWNQPQHF. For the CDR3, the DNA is TGTGCCAGCAGTCTACAGTGGAATCAGCCCCAGCATTTT.

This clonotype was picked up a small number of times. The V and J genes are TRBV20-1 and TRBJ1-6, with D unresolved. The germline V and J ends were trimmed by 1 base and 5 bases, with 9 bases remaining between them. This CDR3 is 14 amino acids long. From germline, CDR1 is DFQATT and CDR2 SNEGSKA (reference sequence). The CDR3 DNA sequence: TGCAGTGCTAGAGGGTACCAGGATAATTCACCCCTCCACTTT. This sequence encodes CSARGYQDNSPLHF.

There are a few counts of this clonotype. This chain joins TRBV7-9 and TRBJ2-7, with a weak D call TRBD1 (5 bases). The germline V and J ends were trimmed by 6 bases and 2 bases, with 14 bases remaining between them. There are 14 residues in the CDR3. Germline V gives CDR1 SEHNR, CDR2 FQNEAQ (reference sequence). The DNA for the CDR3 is TGTGCCAGCAGTCGTATACAGGATACCTACGAGCAGTACTTC. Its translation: CASSRIQDTYEQYF. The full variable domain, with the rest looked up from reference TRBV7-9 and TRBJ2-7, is DTGVSQNPRHKITKRGQNVTFRCDPISEHNRLYWYRQTLGQGPEFLTYFQNEAQLEKSRLLSDRFSAERPKGSFSTLEIQRTEQGDSAMYLCASSRIQDTYEQYFGPGTRLTVT.

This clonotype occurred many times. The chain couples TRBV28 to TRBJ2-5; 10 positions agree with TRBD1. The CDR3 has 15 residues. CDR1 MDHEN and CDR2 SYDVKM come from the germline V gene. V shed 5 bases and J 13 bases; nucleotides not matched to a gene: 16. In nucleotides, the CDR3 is TGTGCCAGCAGTCTATCGGGACAGGGGTTCTTGGGGTCGTACTTC. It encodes CASSLSGQGFLGSYF.

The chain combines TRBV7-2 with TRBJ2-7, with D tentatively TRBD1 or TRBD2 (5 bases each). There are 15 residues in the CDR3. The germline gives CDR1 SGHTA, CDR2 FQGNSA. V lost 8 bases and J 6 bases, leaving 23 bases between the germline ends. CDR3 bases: TGTGCCAGCTCCCTGGGACCCAGGCAGTTCGGCGAGCAGTACTTC. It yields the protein CASSLGPRQFGEQYF. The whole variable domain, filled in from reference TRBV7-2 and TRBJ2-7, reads GAGVSQSPSNKVTEKGKDVELRCDPISGHTALYWYRQSLGQGLEFLIYFQGNSAPDKSGLPSDRFSAERTGGSVSTLTIQRTQQEDSAVYLCASSLGPRQFGEQYFGPGTRLTVT.

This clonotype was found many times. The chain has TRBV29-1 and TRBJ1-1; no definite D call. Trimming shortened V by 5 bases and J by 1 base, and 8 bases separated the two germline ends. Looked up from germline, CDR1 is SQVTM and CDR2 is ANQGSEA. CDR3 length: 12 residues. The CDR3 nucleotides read TGCAGCGTTTCGCAGTGGAACACTGAAGCTTTCTTT. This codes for CSVSQWNTEAFF.

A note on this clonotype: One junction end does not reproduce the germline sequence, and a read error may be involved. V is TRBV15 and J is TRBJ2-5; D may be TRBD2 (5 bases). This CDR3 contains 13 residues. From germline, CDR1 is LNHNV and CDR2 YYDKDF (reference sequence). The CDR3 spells CATSRDQRETKYF. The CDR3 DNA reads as TGTGCCACCAGCAGAGATCAGAGGGAGACCAAGTACTTC. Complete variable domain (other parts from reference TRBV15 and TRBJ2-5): DAMVIQNPRYQVTQFGKPVTLSCSQTLNHNVMYWYQQKSSQAPKLLFHYYDKDFNNEADTPDNFQSRRPNTSFCFLDIRSPGLGDTAMYLCATSRDQRETKYFGPGTRLLVL.

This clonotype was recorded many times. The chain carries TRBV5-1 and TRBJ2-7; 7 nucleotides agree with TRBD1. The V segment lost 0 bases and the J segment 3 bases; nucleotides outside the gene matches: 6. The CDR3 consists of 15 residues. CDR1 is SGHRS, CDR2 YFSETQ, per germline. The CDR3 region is CASSLAPGQSYEQYF. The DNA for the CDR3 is TGCGCCAGCAGCTTGGCCCCGGGACAGAGCTACGAGCAGTACTTC.